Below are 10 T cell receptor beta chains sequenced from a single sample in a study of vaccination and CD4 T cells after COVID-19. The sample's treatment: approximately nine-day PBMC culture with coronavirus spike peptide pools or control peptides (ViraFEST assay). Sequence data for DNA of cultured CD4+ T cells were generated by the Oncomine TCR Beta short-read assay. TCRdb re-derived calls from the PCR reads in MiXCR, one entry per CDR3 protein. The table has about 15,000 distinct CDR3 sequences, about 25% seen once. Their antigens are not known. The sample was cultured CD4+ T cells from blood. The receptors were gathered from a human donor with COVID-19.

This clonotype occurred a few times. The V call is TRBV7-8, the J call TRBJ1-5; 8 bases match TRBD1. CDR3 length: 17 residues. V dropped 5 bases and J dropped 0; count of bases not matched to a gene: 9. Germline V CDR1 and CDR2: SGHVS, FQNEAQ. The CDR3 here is CASSRGTGINSNQPQHF. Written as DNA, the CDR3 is TGTGCCAGCAGCCGAGGGACAGGAATTAATAGCAATCAGCCCCAGCATTTT.

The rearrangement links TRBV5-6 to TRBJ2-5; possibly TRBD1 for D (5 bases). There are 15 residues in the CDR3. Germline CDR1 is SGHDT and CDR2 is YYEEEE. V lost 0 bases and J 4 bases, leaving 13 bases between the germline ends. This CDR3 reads CASSLAAGMRETQYF. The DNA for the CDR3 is TGTGCCAGCAGCTTGGCCGCAGGGATGCGAGAGACCCAGTACTTC.

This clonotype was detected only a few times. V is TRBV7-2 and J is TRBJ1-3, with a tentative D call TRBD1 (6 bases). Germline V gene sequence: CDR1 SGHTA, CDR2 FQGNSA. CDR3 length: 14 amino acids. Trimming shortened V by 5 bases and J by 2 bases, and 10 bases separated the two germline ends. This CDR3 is CASSPTGPGNTIYF. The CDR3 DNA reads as TGTGCCAGCAGCCCAACAGGGCCTGGAAACACCATATATTTT.

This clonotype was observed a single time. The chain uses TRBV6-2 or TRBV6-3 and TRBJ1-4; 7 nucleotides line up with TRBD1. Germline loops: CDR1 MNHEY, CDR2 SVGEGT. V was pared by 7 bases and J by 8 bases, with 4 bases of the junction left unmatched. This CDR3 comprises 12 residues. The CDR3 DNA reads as TGTGCCAGCACAAGGACAGGAGAAAAACTGTTTTTT. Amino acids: CASTRTGEKLFF.

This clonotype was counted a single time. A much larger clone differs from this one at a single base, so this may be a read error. CDR3 amino acids: CASREHSTGELFF. The CDR3 DNA sequence: TGTGCCAGCCGTGAACATAGCACCGGGGAGCTGTTTTTT. The gene calls are TRBV2 and TRBJ2-2; D remains unclear. This CDR3 region has 13 residues. The germline CDR1 and CDR2 sequences are SNHLY and FYNNEI.

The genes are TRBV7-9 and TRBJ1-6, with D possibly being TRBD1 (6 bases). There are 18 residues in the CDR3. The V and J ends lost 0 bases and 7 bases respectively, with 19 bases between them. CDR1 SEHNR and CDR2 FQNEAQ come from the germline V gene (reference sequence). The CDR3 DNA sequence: TGTGCCAGCAGCTTAGCTTTGACCGGGGGGCTGGGGAATTCACCCCTCCACTTT. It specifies CASSLALTGGLGNSPLHF.

The CDR3 is CSATTTPQSGYTF. DNA for the CDR3: TGCAGTGCTACGACTACCCCACAGAGCGGCTACACCTTC. The V and J genes are TRBV20-1 and TRBJ1-2, with D unclear. The V gene's germline CDR1 is DFQATT and CDR2 SNEGSKA (reference sequence). The CDR3 runs 13 residues. The ends were cut back, 4 bases at V and 8 bases at J, with 17 bases in the middle.

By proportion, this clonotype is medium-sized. CDR3: CAISTARDPNLAEENSPLHF. In nucleotides, the CDR3 is TGTGCCATCAGTACTGCTCGTGACCCAAACCTCGCCGAGGAGAATTCACCCCTCCACTTT. The V call is TRBV10-3, the J call TRBJ1-6; no definite D call. This CDR3 is 20 amino acids long. The germline V gene has CDR1 ENHRY and CDR2 SYGVKD. Trimming took 5 bases from V and 7 from J, leaving 30 bases between them.

For the CDR3, the DNA is TGTGCCAGCAGCTTAGTCGGGGGGCCGAATGAAAAACTGTTTTTT. Encoded protein: CASSLVGGPNEKLFF. This chain joins TRBV7-2 and TRBJ1-4; possibly TRBD1 for D (6 bases). Trimming took 1 base from V and 5 from J, leaving 11 bases between them. There are 15 residues in the CDR3. Germline V lookup: CDR1 SGHTA, CDR2 FQGNSA.

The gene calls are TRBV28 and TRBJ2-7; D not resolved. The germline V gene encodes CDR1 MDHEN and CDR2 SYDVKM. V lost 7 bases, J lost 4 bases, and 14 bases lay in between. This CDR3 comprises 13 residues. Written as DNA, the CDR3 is TGTGCCAGCACTTTTACTACAGCTTACGAGCAGTACTTC. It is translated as CASTFTTAYEQYF.